A single sample is the source of the 10 T cell receptor beta chains below, sequenced in a study of Ad26.COV2.S vaccination and SARS-CoV-2 variants. The treatment is: 19 received Ad26.COV2.S at low or high dose, single or two shots; about 5 received placebo; per-sample allocation not given. Collection of samples fell on day 63 after the first vaccine or placebo injection. Sequencing used immunoSEQ multiplex PCR; TCRdb keeps in-frame clones, though not all of them. The repertoire has about 480,000 clones, roughly 85% of them found once; the top ten carry 10% to 15%. The sequencing here drew on peripheral blood, taken in a trial of Ad26.COV2.S vaccine versus placebo. The receptors shown here come from a person between 18 and 65 years old who received the Ad26.COV2.S COVID-19 vaccine or a placebo.

The chain uses TRBV6-5 and TRBJ1-5, with a tentative D call TRBD1 (6 bases). Germline V gene sequence: CDR1 MNHEY, CDR2 SVGAGI. The CDR3 has 13 residues. The ends were cut back, 10 bases at V and 3 bases at J, with 13 bases in the middle. The CDR3 DNA follows: TGTGCCAAACAGGGATTTCACAATCAGCCCCAGCATTTT. This translates into CAKQGFHNQPQHF.

This chain joins TRBV5-4 and TRBJ2-1; D not certain. CDR1 and CDR2 (germline): SGHNT, YYREEE (reference sequence). CDR3 length equals 15 residues. Trimming left V 0 bases short and J 0 bases short, with 7 bases between. The CDR3 region has the DNA TGTGCCAGCAGCTTGGGTAGCAGCTCCTACAATGAGCAGTTCTTC. Amino acid sequence: CASSLGSSSYNEQFF.

The rearrangement links TRBV6-5 to TRBJ1-5; maybe TRBD1 (6 bases). The CDR3 contains 14 residues. Germline-derived CDR1 and CDR2 are MNHEY and SVGAGI. Trimming pared 6 bases from V and 0 bases from J, leaving 9 bases between. The CDR3 bases are TGTGCCAGCAGAGACAGGAATAGCAATCAGCCCCAGCATTTT. It translates to CASRDRNSNQPQHF.

V is TRBV19 and J is TRBJ2-5; 9 bases are shared with TRBD2. The CDR3 consists of 15 residues. V shed 4 bases, J shed 2 bases, and the junction held 5 bases outside the gene matches. CDR1 is LNHDA, CDR2 SQIVND, per germline (reference sequence). The CDR3 DNA sequence: TGTGCCAGTAGTACCCCGACTAGCGGTCAAGAGACCCAGTACTTC. Its protein product is CASSTPTSGQETQYF.

The V and J genes are TRBV5-8 and TRBJ1-5; TRBD1 aligns across 9 bases. The CDR3 loop spans 18 amino acids. The germline V gene encodes CDR1 SGHTS and CDR2 YDEGEE. V dropped 2 bases and J dropped 1; count of bases not matched to a gene: 10. Written as DNA, the CDR3 is TGTGCCAGCAGCTTTCTGTCGACAGGGGGTTGGAGCAATCAGCCCCAGCATTTT. Residues: CASSFLSTGGWSNQPQHF.

The CDR3 sequence is CASSQTGVTEAFF. The CDR3 DNA reads as TGTGCCAGCAGTCAAACAGGGGTCACTGAAGCTTTCTTT. V is TRBV6-5 and J is TRBJ1-1, with 7 positions matching TRBD1. The V gene's germline CDR1 is MNHEY and CDR2 SVGAGI. The length of the CDR3 is 13 residues. V dropped 5 bases and J dropped 4; count of bases not matched to a gene: 4.

This clone was observed once. This chain joins TRBV29-1 and TRBJ2-7; TRBD1 matches 7 bases. The CDR3 spans 12 residues. The germline gives CDR1 SQVTM, CDR2 ANQGSEA. V dropped 7 bases and J dropped 0; count of bases not matched to a gene: 3. This CDR3 is CSATGSSYEQYF. The CDR3 DNA sequence: TGCAGCGCGACAGGGAGCTCCTACGAGCAGTACTTC.

This chain connects TRBV5-1 to TRBJ2-7; TRBD2 matches 13 bases. Per germline, CDR1 SGHRS and CDR2 YFSETQ. This CDR3 is built from 15 residues. The V segment lost 3 bases and the J segment 3 bases; nucleotides outside the gene matches: 3. The CDR3 DNA sequence: TGCGCCAGCAGCTGGGGACTAGCGGGGATCTACGAGCAGTACTTC. It encodes CASSWGLAGIYEQYF.

This clone was observed once. The V gene is TRBV28, the J gene TRBJ2-3; possible D gene TRBD2, 6 bases. The germline gives CDR1 MDHEN, CDR2 SYDVKM. CDR3 length equals 15 residues. With 1 base removed from V and 4 bases from J, the gap between germline ends came to 12 bases. The CDR3 here is CASSLLGGIADTQYF. As DNA, the CDR3 is TGTGCCAGCAGTTTATTGGGGGGTATCGCAGATACGCAGTATTTT.

A few counts support this clone. The gene calls are TRBV5-4 and TRBJ1-4; the D is unclear. Germline CDR1 SGHNT, CDR2 YYREEE (reference sequence). V lost 0 bases and J lost 5, with 11 bases in between. The CDR3 is 15 residues long. CDR3 in amino acids: CASSLEGFGNEKLFF. The CDR3 DNA reads TGTGCCAGCAGCTTGGAAGGATTCGGGAATGAAAAACTGTTTTTT. Complete variable domain (other parts from reference TRBV5-4 and TRBJ1-4): ETGVTQSPTHLIKTRGQQVTLRCSSQSGHNTVSWYQQALGQGPQFIFQYYREEENGRGNFPPRFSGLQFPNYSSELNVNALELDDSALYLCASSLEGFGNEKLFFGSGTQLSVL.